Each of the 23 T cell receptor beta chains below was sequenced from the same sample in a study of cytomegalovirus exposure and HLA in healthy donors. Both 60 Vbeta primers and 13 Jbeta primers went into the PCR. Assay used: immunoSEQ multiplex PCR; TCRdb lists only in-frame clones, some missing. The data contain 78,000 or so clones, approximately 65% of them singletons. Sequencing used PBMCs. The receptors shown here come from a male donor in good health and CMV-seropositive.

In its sample, this clone was seen a few times. The chain has TRBV15 and TRBJ2-2; 7 nucleotides line up with TRBD1. Losses at the gene ends were 4 bases for V and 6 bases for J; bases not matched to a gene: 5. Germline CDR1 is LNHNV and CDR2 is YYDKDF (reference sequence). CDR3 size: 14 residues. In nucleotides, the CDR3 is TGTGCCACCAGCAAAGGGCAGGGGGCCGGGGAGCTGTTTTTT. Protein sequence: CATSKGQGAGELFF.

The chain has TRBV6-5 and TRBJ2-3, with 9 bases lining up with TRBD1. Germline-derived CDR1 and CDR2 are MNHEY and SVGAGI. Trimming at V came to 4 bases and at J to 3 bases, leaving 8 bases not matched to a gene. CDR3 length equals 16 residues. DNA for the CDR3: TGTGCCAGCAGTTCCATGGGACAGGGAGAAACAGATACGCAGTATTTT. Translating it yields CASSSMGQGETDTQYF.

The sample holds a few counts of this clone. CDR3 sequence: CASSDERSNQPQHF. The CDR3 region has the DNA TGTGCCAGCAGTGATGAGAGGAGCAATCAGCCCCAGCATTTT. The gene calls are TRBV6-1 and TRBJ1-5; D is ambiguous. Germline lookup yields CDR1 MNHNS and CDR2 SASEGT. With 3 bases removed from V and 1 base from J, the gap between germline ends came to 7 bases. The CDR3 length is 14 residues.

The chain joins TRBV6-1 to TRBJ1-1; TRBD1 is a possible D gene (6 bases). CDR3 size: 14 residues. Between the trimmed V and J ends, which lost 7 bases and 4 bases, there was a span of 16 bases. Germline V lookup: CDR1 MNHNS, CDR2 SASEGT. This CDR3 is CASTPEGGVTEAFF. The CDR3 DNA reads as TGTGCCAGCACCCCCGAGGGGGGGGTCACTGAAGCTTTCTTT.

This chain links TRBV6-6 with TRBJ2-5; possibly TRBD2 for D (5 bases). V gave up 1 base and J gave up 2 bases, with 14 bases separating them. The CDR3 loop spans 16 amino acids. Germline V CDR1 and CDR2: MNHNY, SVGAGI (reference sequence). This CDR3 reads CASSYFSFGGQETQYF. For the CDR3, the DNA is TGTGCCAGCAGTTACTTCTCTTTTGGCGGGCAAGAGACCCAGTACTTC.

The genes are TRBV7-9 and TRBJ2-7; the D gene is possibly TRBD2 (5 bases). V shed 1 base and J shed 0 bases, with 13 bases lying between them. Germline CDR1 reads SEHNR; CDR2 reads FQNEAQ (reference sequence). This CDR3 comprises 16 residues. CDR3 in DNA: TGTGCCAGCAGCTTAGATTTGGTCGGGAACTCCTACGAGCAGTACTTC. It codes for CASSLDLVGNSYEQYF.

The rearrangement links TRBV15 to TRBJ2-2; D possibly corresponds to TRBD2 (5 bases). CDR1 and CDR2 (germline): LNHNV, YYDKDF (reference sequence). Trimming shortened V by 5 bases and J by 5 bases, and 9 bases separated the two germline ends. CDR3 length equals 13 residues. The CDR3 here is CATSLTGTGELFF. CDR3 in DNA: TGTGCCACCAGCCTCACGGGGACCGGGGAGCTGTTTTTT.

This chain links TRBV5-6 with TRBJ2-3; 11 nucleotides agree with TRBD1. CDR1 is SGHDT, CDR2 YYEEEE, per germline. CDR3 size: 15 residues. V dropped 5 bases and J dropped 4; count of bases not matched to a gene: 6. The CDR3 sequence is CASSFGQGASDTQYF. The CDR3 DNA follows: TGTGCCAGCAGTTTTGGACAGGGGGCCTCAGATACGCAGTATTTT.

The chain carries TRBV19 and TRBJ1-3; perhaps TRBD1 as D (6 bases). The V gene lost 8 bases and the J gene lost 2 bases, with 13 bases spanning the gap. The CDR3 totals 14 residues. Germline CDR1 and CDR2: LNHDA and SQIVND (reference sequence). CDR3 in amino acids: CASGQQGPGNTIYF. The CDR3 nucleotides are TGTGCCAGTGGGCAACAGGGTCCTGGAAACACCATATATTTT.

The chain recombines TRBV4-2 with TRBJ2-2; no reliable D call. CDR1 is LGHNA, CDR2 YNFKEQ, per germline. CDR3 length equals 17 residues. The V end was cut by 0 bases, the J end by 0 bases, with 11 bases between. The CDR3 nucleotides are TGTGCCAGCAGCCAAGATCGCCAGATGGCGAACACCGGGGAGCTGTTTTTT. Its translation is CASSQDRQMANTGELFF.

The V gene is TRBV28, the J gene TRBJ1-5; 7 bases match TRBD1. The CDR3 consists of 15 residues. The V segment lost 4 bases and the J segment 1 base; nucleotides outside the gene matches: 4. The germline CDR1 and CDR2 sequences are MDHEN and SYDVKM. The CDR3 loop reads CASSSRQGSNQPQHF. The CDR3 DNA reads TGTGCCAGCAGTTCGAGACAGGGCAGCAATCAGCCCCAGCATTTT.

Notes on this clone: The same CDR3 arises from other DNA sequences in this sample as well. The V gene is TRBV28, the J gene TRBJ2-7; D remains ambiguous. V shed 2 bases and J shed 4 bases, with 6 bases lying between them. This CDR3 has 12 residues. CDR1 MDHEN and CDR2 SYDVKM come from the germline V gene. The CDR3 nucleotides are TGTGCCAGCAGTTTAGGCAGGTACGAGCAGTACTTC. Its protein is CASSLGRYEQYF.

The rearrangement joins TRBV29-1 to TRBJ2-3; no firm D call. Deletions cut 3 bases from V and 4 bases from J, with 11 bases between. Germline values: CDR1 SQVTM, CDR2 ANQGSEA. The CDR3 spans 13 residues. The CDR3 loop reads CSVDPITADTQYF. The DNA for the CDR3 is TGCAGCGTTGACCCGATTACTGCAGATACGCAGTATTTT.

This clone was counted a single time. The V gene is TRBV4-3, the J gene TRBJ2-1; TRBD2 agrees at 10 bases. The CDR3 consists of 15 residues. After removal of 2 bases from V and 9 bases from J, the junction contained 7 bases not matched to a gene. Per the germline V gene, CDR1 is LGHNA and CDR2 is YSLEER. CDR3 nucleotides: TGCGCCAGCAGCCAATCCAGCGGGAGGGCCGGTGAGCAGTTCTTC. Translated: CASSQSSGRAGEQFF.

The chain couples TRBV28 to TRBJ2-1; maybe TRBD2 (6 bases). Looked up from germline, CDR1 is MDHEN and CDR2 is SYDVKM. The CDR3 runs to 19 residues. Trimming left V 5 bases short and J 7 bases short, with 30 bases between. The chain's CDR3 is CASSRIAARGSSPDNEQFF. The DNA of the CDR3 is TGTGCCAGCAGTCGAATCGCGGCCCGGGGGAGCTCTCCGGATAATGAGCAGTTCTTC. The entire variable domain, with the rest obtained from reference TRBV28 and TRBJ2-1, is as follows: DVKVTQSSRYLVKRTGEKVFLECVQDMDHENMFWYRQDPGLGLRLIYFSYDVKMKEKGDIPEGYSVSREKKERFSLILESASTNQTSMYLCASSRIAARGSSPDNEQFFGPGTRLTVL.

This clone has more than one count but fewer than ten. This sequence joins TRBV9 and TRBJ2-2, with D tentatively TRBD2 (6 bases). The CDR3 is 15 amino acids. The germline V and J ends were trimmed by 2 bases and 4 bases, with 12 bases remaining between them. Germline CDR1 and CDR2: SGDLS and YYNGEE. The CDR3 loop is CASSVGTLGTGELFF. The CDR3 region has the DNA TGTGCCAGCAGCGTTGGGACTTTGGGCACCGGGGAGCTGTTTTTT.

The chain uses TRBV7-2 and TRBJ2-2, with D perhaps matching TRBD2 (7 bases). This CDR3 has 15 residues. V was pared by 5 bases and J by 7 bases, with 17 bases between. The germline CDR1 and CDR2 sequences are SGHTA and FQGNSA. The CDR3 region has the DNA TGTGCCAGCAGCCCTCGGGGGGCCTCGAACGGGGAGCTGTTTTTT. Translated: CASSPRGASNGELFF.

The V gene is TRBV7-3, the J gene TRBJ2-2; the match to TRBD1 covers 7 bases. V lost 2 bases, J lost 0 bases, and 6 bases stayed unmatched. CDR1 and CDR2 (germline): SGHTA, FQGTGA. The CDR3 spans 17 residues. The CDR3 sequence: CASSLLPGTANTGELFF. In DNA form, the CDR3 reads TGTGCCAGCAGCTTACTTCCCGGGACAGCGAACACCGGGGAGCTGTTTTTT.

The chain uses TRBV2 and TRBJ1-3; 7 positions agree with TRBD1. V dropped 7 bases and J dropped 0; count of bases not matched to a gene: 9. The length of the CDR3 is 16 residues. The germline V gene has CDR1 SNHLY and CDR2 FYNNEI. The CDR3 sequence is CASIRDSSSSGNTIYF. DNA of the CDR3: TGTGCCAGCATCAGGGACAGTTCGAGCTCTGGAAACACCATATATTTT.

The J gene is TRBJ2-7, the V gene TRBV5-6; D unresolved. CDR1 SGHDT and CDR2 YYEEEE come from the germline V gene. This CDR3 has 11 residues. The V end was cut by 4 bases, the J end by 3 bases, with 5 bases between. CDR3 sequence: CASSPVYEQYF. CDR3 in DNA: TGTGCCAGCAGCCCGGTCTACGAGCAGTACTTC.

This clone was detected only a few times. The chain joins TRBV4-1 to TRBJ2-1, with D perhaps matching TRBD2 (6 bases). The V end was cut by 0 bases, the J end by 2 bases, with 11 bases between. The CDR3 has 16 residues. CDR1 and CDR2 (germline): MGHRA, YSYEKL. DNA of the CDR3: TGCGCCAGCAGCCAAGATCCCGGGAGAACCTACAATGAGCAGTTCTTC. Protein product: CASSQDPGRTYNEQFF.

J is TRBJ1-4 and V is TRBV5-1; TRBD1 aligns across 9 bases. The CDR3 is 20 amino acids. With 6 bases clipped from V and 3 bases from J, the junction kept 21 bases outside the gene matches. Germline-derived CDR1 and CDR2 are SGHRS and YFSETQ. The CDR3 spells CASTHDAGTGFLVANEKLFF. As DNA, the CDR3 is TGCGCCAGCACCCACGACGCTGGGACAGGGTTTTTGGTGGCTAATGAAAAACTGTTTTTT.

This clone was detected once. The rearrangement joins TRBV9 to TRBJ1-4, with no clear D. The CDR3 loop spans 15 amino acids. V gave up 3 bases and J gave up 6 bases, with 15 bases separating them. Germline CDR1 SGDLS, CDR2 YYNGEE. The CDR3, as DNA: TGTGCCAGCAGCGCCTCGGGGAGGGCGGATGAAAAACTGTTTTTT. Its translation: CASSASGRADEKLFF.